Described below is a single TCR beta chain sequence and its context. Its antigen is unknown. These data come from a study of T-cell reconstitution after alpha-beta-depleted transplantation in children. Study results and caveats: T-cell counts and diversity were attributed mostly to newly produced T cells one year after transplant. Expanded graft clones, several hundred of them, were reportedly the source of alpha-beta T cells about two months after transplant. There were some patients whose high TCRbeta diversity at day 60 came from surviving recipient T cells and thymic progenitors.

The CDR3 is 17 residues long. Germline CDR1 is SGHRS and CDR2 is YFSETQ. V shed 2 bases and J 7 bases; nucleotides not matched to a gene: 12. Unique molecular identifiers tagged the TCRbeta library. From the PCR reads, TCRdb called clonotypes with MiXCR, one entry per CDR3 protein. The sample yields hundreds of thousands of distinct CDR3 sequences, roughly 16% seen once. This chain joins TRBV5-1 and TRBJ2-2, with TRBD1 matching 9 bases. The TCR sequence derives from a boy in the first two years of life who had a stem cell transplant for Wiskott-Aldrich syndrome, so the T cells may come from the graft donor. The sequencing used PBMCs, mostly from graft donor cells, collected 360 days after TCRalphabeta/CD19-depleted stem cell transplant. The CDR3 protein is CASSLIFRTGDGGELFF. The CDR3 DNA reads as TGCGCCAGCAGCTTAATCTTTCGGACAGGGGACGGCGGGGAGCTGTTTTTT.